This TCR beta chain was recorded in a study of cytomegalovirus exposure and HLA in healthy donors (TCRdb year 2017). A note on the overall study: In an earlier analysis of about 560 of the donors, 276 Gb of sequence data and about 110 million unique TCR beta sequences from 180 million or so T cells were reported. Of the roughly 400 genotyped donors, about 84% fell in the genetic ancestry cluster associated with self-reported Caucasian donors. Both class I and class II loci were covered by HLA typing, at four-digit resolution. Alongside the repertoire data, information on donor age, sex, ethnicity and CMV serostatus was compiled. A later genetic analysis took genome-wide SNP genotypes for about 55% of the 666 donors and used that subset as a discovery cohort. The later analysis used no new phenotypic data to find candidate immune exposures, relying instead on TCR beta sequences and their occurrence across donors. In an earlier analysis of roughly 580 of the donors, high-throughput TCR beta sequencing was used to judge whether each TCR beta V gene segment behaved as functional or pseudogenic. Using immunosequencing, the study profiled T cell repertoires from about 620 subjects and related those repertoires to cytomegalovirus serostatus. To predict cytomegalovirus infection status, the study combined high-throughput TCR immunosequencing, statistical association of individual TCRs with disease status, and machine learning. To study patterns of TCR occurrence, a later analysis re-analyzed previously published TCR beta repertoires from several hundred donors and added high-resolution HLA genotyping. Roughly 300 gigabases of sequencing data and around 85 million unique TCR sequences made up an early release that covered some 640 HLA-typed donors. Among 300 to 500 genotyped donors of the cohort, an average of roughly 230,000 unique TCR beta nucleotide sequences was sequenced per donor, of which roughly 17% were non-productive. The number of typed donors differed by locus: roughly 629-640 for A, B, C, DRB1 and DQB1; 500 to 550 for DQA1; over 600 for DPA1; and about 450 for DPB1. All discovery cohort repertoires had been generated on a single sequencing platform. Along with the roughly 700-subject first cohort, a separate validation cohort of more than 90 different subjects was used. The study aimed to test whether cataloging public T cell receptors could reveal signatures of past pathogen exposure. Roughly 5 DR-DQ haplotypes were handled as single units for association and clustering, since linkage in the cohort was strong. Broad study findings and their caveats: In a later analysis, HLA-associated TCR beta chains showed more clonal expansion and lower generation probabilities than non-associated chains that were equally common. The only immune exposure information available for the cohort was CMV serostatus. In a later analysis, several top co-occurrence clusters were reported to appear linked to parvovirus B19, influenza, CMV and Epstein-Barr virus. Some IMGT-functional V segments, including TRBV6-2 and TRBV6-3, could not be distinguished by the 87-base-pair reads and were therefore excluded. The sequencing pipeline was judged likely to have produced a cluster of highly shared sequence variants as a technical artifact. In vitro tests confirmed that a few of the cytomegalovirus-associated TCR beta chains recognize cytomegalovirus antigens. A total of 164 TCR beta chains were listed by the study as associated with cytomegalovirus. In an earlier analysis of around 600 of the donors, most TCR beta V segments were observed in productive rearrangements about 90% or about 30% of the time, broadly matching IMGT annotations. Cytomegalovirus status was reported to be diagnosed by the classifier with high specificity and sensitivity in both the original and validation cohorts. Correlated functional status among segregating V segments might reflect linkage disequilibrium, but an unknown experimental factor could not be ruled out. Specific HLA alleles were associated with about 17,000 TCR beta sequences at a false discovery rate of 0.05 in a later analysis. Strong co-occurrence of HLA alleles, especially DR and DQ, made assigning TCR associations to individual alleles difficult. The cohort was sequenced for TCR beta chains only, and without alpha or paired-chain data the features that could be detected were limited. Because counts were too low, about 18 rarely observed V segments, including chromosome 9 orphons, were excluded from the earlier analysis of 587 of the donors. Most TCR sequences were seen in very few donors, while some public TCRs were found in many individuals. A further reported finding was that TCR beta sequences accurately predicted the HLA-A and HLA-B alleles for most subjects in the first cohort. In a later analysis, most CMV-associated TCR beta chains were found to appear HLA-restricted, with HLA associations seemingly driven largely by CMV exposure. In a later analysis, the rate of TCR association differed among HLA loci, with DRB1 alleles having the most associated TCRs and HLA-C alleles having the fewest. Because HLA typing was unavailable for some donors at each locus, only the typed subset was used in association tests. Compared with the roughly 670-donor mean, donors in an Asian-associated ancestry cluster had fewer N-insertions in productive TCRs, according to a later genetic analysis. A later genetic analysis associated a missense DCLRE1C variant with V-gene and J-gene trimming of TCR beta chains, and an independent cohort replicated the association. The authors suggested that the approach could potentially be generalized to other disease states and immunological phenotypes. Sequencing depth was assumed to be roughly uniform across donors in the presence/absence analyses, though that assumption may not hold.

The germline ends are 12 bases apart after V is trimmed by 4 bases and J by 1 base. The cysteine opens and the phenylalanine closes a CDR3 of 16 amino acids. Only CDR3 DNA remains: 48 bases, in frame from the first base. The germline V gene gives CDR1 as SGHRS and CDR2 as YFSETQ. In regard to this clone: Its antigen specificity is not known. Per-base qualities were not stored, and no clone one base away is much larger.

The cohort consisted of 666 healthy bone marrow donors. At the time of sampling, every cohort member was nominally healthy, though immune exposures that went unrecorded were likely present. CMV serostatus was recorded as positive for 250 to 300 and negative for about 55% of the roughly 670 cohort members, whereas no CMV serostatus was recorded for the donor in question. A peripheral blood sample was collected from each donor, and TCR beta sequencing was performed on peripheral blood mononuclear cells. Genomic DNA was extracted from the blood cell samples with the Qiagen DNeasy Blood Extraction Kit. The method behind the library was the immunoSEQ multiplex PCR assay. The multiplex PCR relied on a mix of 60 forward primers for TCR Vbeta segments and 13 reverse primers for TCR Jbeta segments. The CDR3 region of rearranged TCR beta genes was amplified from genomic DNA with a multiplex PCR assay. Amplified TCR beta libraries were sequenced as 87-base-pair reads on the Illumina HiSeq System. The authors processed their data as follows. In a later analysis, tens of millions of unique TCR beta chains were counted across the roughly 610 repertoires, and around 10 million of these chains were shared by at least two donors. A nearest-neighbor algorithm error-corrected the raw reads and collapsed the reads into unique sequences, merging closely related sequences to remove PCR and sequencing errors. V, D and J gene segments were assigned by aligning CDR3 sequences to IMGT reference sequences. For a sequence to be retained, at least a six-nucleotide match to both a V gene segment and a J gene segment was required. Rearrangements were classified as productive when the CDR3 lacked stop codons and remained in frame with V and J, and all other rearrangements were classified as non-productive. Following IMGT convention, CDR3 was defined as the stretch from the second conserved V-encoded cysteine up to the conserved J-encoded phenylalanine. The earlier analysis of around 640 of the donors excluded sequences that lacked an unambiguous match to a single V gene segment. An earlier analysis of a few hundred of the donors classified V segments as functional when productive rearrangements were above 56.7% and as segregating when the standard deviation between donors was above 5%. A statistical classification framework was developed to diagnose cytomegalovirus status using the catalog of TCR beta chain sequences. In a later analysis, TCR nucleotide sequences were compared against IMGT/GENE-DB human TR gene sequences so that V and J genes could be assigned. In a later analysis, CDR3 sequences and most-parsimonious VDJ recombination scenarios were assigned using the TCRdist pipeline. In a later analysis, each TCR beta chain was defined by its CDR3 amino acid sequence together with its V-gene family, and reads lacking a unique V-gene family were excluded. To address suspected cross-contamination and a sequencing artifact, a later analysis removed several hundred highly shared, low-generation-probability nucleotide sequences. A later analysis calculated a clonal expansion index for each public chain from normalized within-repertoire ranks of inferred template counts. In a later analysis, generation probabilities were computed using a VDJ recombination model fitted to out-of-frame rearrangements, and the results were checked against IGoR. Hypergeometric tests were used in a later analysis to score TCR-TCR, TCR-HLA and TCR-CMV co-occurrence, with a repertoire-size bias correction applied to the TCR pairs. To estimate false discovery rates, a later analysis permuted the HLA or CMV assignments 20 times. In a later analysis, co-occurring TCRs were grouped with DBSCAN, and TCRdist sequence similarity was added when clustering was performed within HLA-allele-positive subsets. Repertoires with fewer than 30,000 or more than 120,000 public chains, plus five repertoires with anomalous nucleotide sharing, were excluded from co-occurrence clustering. The table comes from immuneACCESS by way of TCRdb, which keeps in-frame sequences with V and J called. Part of the clones is missing from these tables; in studies checked, under half for an unresolved V gene and the rest for unknown reasons. From that table come the V and J calls and clone size; the DNA was used to work out D and trimming. The sample table contains around 90,000 clones; only one count was recorded for more than 65% of them. Clones ranked in the top ten supply about 9.4% of the sample.

Sequencing used PBMCs. The chain is encoded by TRBV5-1 joined to TRBJ2-6, with no confident D gene call. This clonotype was sampled from a human donor in good health. This receptor has the CDR3 CASSMAKTSGANVLTF. In nucleotides, the sequence is TGCGCCAGCAGCATGGCCAAGACTTCTGGGGCCAACGTCCTGACTTTC.